This passage covers 25 T cell receptor beta chains from one sample sequenced in a study of OX40 agonist ivuxolimab in advanced cancers. Sequenced by immunoSEQ multiplex PCR; TCRdb stores in-frame clones only, minus some. The sample has about 81,000 clones; about 86% are singletons. Sequenced here: CD4+ or CD8+ T cells sorted from blood, sampled in a trial of the OX40 agonist ivuxolimab. These receptors originate from an adult with an advanced solid tumor such as melanoma, head and neck, liver or kidney cancer.

The chain joins TRBV7-2 to TRBJ2-7; perhaps TRBD2 as D (5 bases). This CDR3 has 14 amino acids. Trimming cost V 2 bases and J 5 bases, with 13 bases left between them. The germline gives CDR1 SGHTA, CDR2 FQGNSA. CDR3 in DNA: TGTGCCAGCAGCTTAATTGGGAAGAGGGACGAGCAGTACTTC. This translates into CASSLIGKRDEQYF.

The chain joins TRBV5-6 to TRBJ1-4; possible D gene TRBD1, 5 bases. The CDR3 contains 16 residues. The germline V gene has CDR1 SGHDT and CDR2 YYEEEE. V was shortened by 4 bases and J by 8 bases, with 21 bases between the two germline ends. The DNA for the CDR3 is TGTGCCAGCAGCCCCGAAAGGGGCGGGCTTGGGGAAAAACTGTTTTTT. It specifies CASSPERGGLGEKLFF.

This clone was picked up a small number of times. The chain is built from TRBV19 and TRBJ1-5; D is ambiguous. This CDR3 comprises 16 residues. The V gene lost 3 bases and the J gene lost 4 bases, with 16 bases spanning the gap. Germline V gives CDR1 LNHDA, CDR2 SQIVND (reference sequence). The CDR3 is CASSILGVARNQPQHF. The CDR3 DNA sequence: TGTGCCAGTAGTATTTTGGGAGTTGCCCGTAATCAGCCCCAGCATTTT.

This chain links TRBV5-1 with TRBJ2-1; D is ambiguous. Deletions cut 0 bases from V and 3 bases from J, with 7 bases between. The CDR3 totals 14 residues. Germline CDR1 and CDR2: SGHRS and YFSETQ. The CDR3 region is CASSLGDFYNEQFF. Written as DNA, the CDR3 is TGCGCCAGCAGCTTGGGAGACTTCTACAATGAGCAGTTCTTC.

The chain links TRBV6-5 to TRBJ1-5; possibly TRBD1 for D (5 bases). CDR1 MNHEY and CDR2 SVGAGI come from the germline V gene. The CDR3 has 13 residues. The ends were cut back, 0 bases at V and 11 bases at J, with 11 bases in the middle. The CDR3: CASSYSGRGAQHF. The DNA for the CDR3 is TGTGCCAGCAGTTACTCGGGCCGGGGGGCCCAGCATTTT.

The gene calls are TRBV2 and TRBJ2-2, with 12 bases lining up with TRBD2. CDR1 is SNHLY, CDR2 FYNNEI, per germline. The CDR3 is 21 residues long. V dropped 6 bases and J dropped 3; count of bases not matched to a gene: 20. The CDR3 reads CASSLPPILAGGPRDTGELFF. The CDR3, as DNA: TGTGCCAGCAGCCTCCCCCCTATCCTAGCGGGGGGGCCTCGGGACACCGGGGAGCTGTTTTTT.

V is TRBV2 and J is TRBJ2-2; 8 nucleotides line up with TRBD2. The CDR3 totals 16 residues. The trim removed 3 bases at V and 3 bases at J, leaving 6 bases unmatched. Looked up from germline, CDR1 is SNHLY and CDR2 is FYNNEI. Here the CDR3 DNA reads TGTGCCAGCAGTGATGGGACTAGTTCGGACACCGGGGAGCTGTTTTTT. This gives the protein CASSDGTSSDTGELFF.

In this sample, this clone turned up once. The chain couples TRBV7-2 to TRBJ2-3; the D is unclear. This CDR3 has 13 residues. Germline V gene lookup returns CDR1 SGHTA and CDR2 FQGNSA. Trimming cost V 1 base and J 1 base, with 3 bases left between them. CDR3: CASSLDGTDTQYF. The CDR3 DNA reads as TGTGCCAGCAGCTTAGATGGCACAGATACGCAGTATTTT.

The V call is TRBV9, the J call TRBJ2-3; TRBD2 matches 8 bases. Germline CDR1 is SGDLS and CDR2 is YYNGEE. V trimming: 3 bases; J trimming: 2 bases; junction bases outside the gene matches: 5. CDR3 length: 15 amino acids. The CDR3 sequence: CASSAYGGDTDTQYF. CDR3 nucleotides: TGTGCCAGCAGCGCCTACGGGGGGGACACAGATACGCAGTATTTT.

This clone was counted a few times. The CDR3 DNA sequence: TGTGCCAGTAGTACGGGACGGAATAATGAAAAACTGTTTTTT. Translating gives CASSTGRNNEKLFF. The chain is built from TRBV19 and TRBJ1-4; TRBD1 might be the D (5 bases). In germline, CDR1 is LNHDA, CDR2 SQIVND (reference sequence). The V and J ends lost 4 bases and 4 bases respectively, with 10 bases between them. The CDR3 has 14 amino acids.

This chain connects TRBV30 to TRBJ1-3, with 9 nucleotides matching TRBD1. The CDR3 spans 14 residues. The trim removed 3 bases at V and 4 bases at J, leaving 4 bases unmatched. Per germline, CDR1 GTSNPN and CDR2 SVGIG (reference sequence). In DNA, the CDR3 is TGTGCCTGGAGCGCAACAGGGGGCGGAAACACCATATATTTT. The encoded protein is CAWSATGGGNTIYF. The full variable domain, in which reference TRBV30 and TRBJ1-3 provide the parts outside the CDR3, is SQTIHQWPATLVQPVGSPLSLECTVEGTSNPNLYWYRQAAGRGLQLLFYSVGIGQISSEVPQNLSASRPQDRQFILSSKKLLLSDSGFYLCAWSATGGGNTIYFGEGSWLTVV.

The chain is built from TRBV28 and TRBJ1-1; 7 nucleotides align to TRBD1. The germline CDR1 and CDR2 sequences are MDHEN and SYDVKM. Trimming took 6 bases from V and 0 from J; bases not matched to a gene: 7. The CDR3 contains 15 residues. CDR3 sequence reads: CASRVRGGMNTEAFF. The CDR3 DNA follows: TGTGCCAGCAGGGTCAGGGGGGGTATGAACACTGAAGCTTTCTTT.

V usage is TRBV27 and J usage is TRBJ1-2; perhaps TRBD1 as D (6 bases). V was cut by 0 bases and J by 4 bases, with 18 bases left in between. This CDR3 comprises 17 residues. Germline CDR1 MNHEY, CDR2 SMNVEV (reference sequence). The chain's CDR3 is CASSLSDPGVWGYGYTF. CDR3 sequence (DNA): TGTGCCAGCAGTTTATCCGACCCAGGGGTCTGGGGCTATGGCTACACCTTC.

V is TRBV28 and J is TRBJ2-7; maybe TRBD2 (6 bases). V lost 5 bases to trimming and J lost 2 bases, with 16 bases between them. CDR3 size: 15 residues. CDR1 and CDR2 (germline): MDHEN, SYDVKM. The CDR3 DNA is TGTGCCAGCAGTGGGATCCTCGGGGGTACCTACGAGCAGTACGTC. It codes for CASSGILGGTYEQYV.

The chain combines TRBV5-1 with TRBJ1-1; no clear D gene. V shed 0 bases and J shed 1 base, with 7 bases lying between them. This CDR3 is built from 14 residues. Germline values: CDR1 SGHRS, CDR2 YFSETQ. The CDR3 is CASSLVAGNTEAFF. CDR3 bases: TGCGCCAGCAGCTTGGTGGCAGGGAACACTGAAGCTTTCTTT.

The rearrangement links TRBV15 to TRBJ2-7, with D perhaps TRBD1 or TRBD2 (6 bases each). CDR1 and CDR2 from the germline V gene are LNHNV and YYDKDF (reference sequence). This CDR3 has 15 residues. V was shortened by 5 bases and J by 3 bases, with 17 bases between the two germline ends. CDR3 region: CATSPGRGQYYEQYF. For the CDR3, the DNA is TGTGCCACCAGCCCGGGCCGGGGGCAATACTACGAGCAGTACTTC. Full variable domain (remainder filled in from reference TRBV15 and TRBJ2-7): DAMVIQNPRYQVTQFGKPVTLSCSQTLNHNVMYWYQQKSSQAPKLLFHYYDKDFNNEADTPDNFQSRRPNTSFCFLDIRSPGLGDTAMYLCATSPGRGQYYEQYFGPGTRLTVT.

The V gene is TRBV5-6, the J gene TRBJ2-2; no reliable D call. Trimming shortened V by 4 bases and J by 7 bases, and 14 bases separated the two germline ends. This CDR3 spans 14 amino acids. The germline V gene encodes CDR1 SGHDT and CDR2 YYEEEE. The CDR3 region is CASSPQRFGGELFF. In DNA, the CDR3 is TGTGCCAGCAGCCCCCAACGGTTCGGCGGGGAGCTGTTTTTT.

This chain uses TRBV25-1 with TRBJ1-1; D gene unclear. Germline CDR1 reads MGHDK; CDR2 reads SYGVNS. The V and J ends lost 3 bases and 6 bases respectively, with 11 bases between them. The CDR3 is 13 residues long. This CDR3 reads CASSDRDSPEAFF. The CDR3 DNA sequence: TGTGCCAGCAGTGATCGGGATTCGCCTGAAGCTTTCTTT.

The sample holds a few counts of this clone. The rearrangement joins TRBV28 to TRBJ1-5, with a weak D call TRBD1 (5 bases). Germline CDR1 is MDHEN and CDR2 is SYDVKM. The length of the CDR3 is 15 residues. The ends were cut back, 6 bases at V and 1 base at J, with 13 bases in the middle. Here the CDR3 reads CASSRPGASNQPQHF. The DNA of the CDR3 is TGTGCCAGCAGCCGGCCCGGGGCGAGCAATCAGCCCCAGCATTTT.

This sequence joins TRBV7-2 and TRBJ1-1; D is unresolved. Trimming took 11 bases from V and 7 from J, leaving 8 bases between them. The V gene's germline CDR1 is SGHTA and CDR2 FQGNSA. The CDR3 covers 9 residues. The CDR3 protein is CAVGSEAFF. The CDR3, as DNA: TGTGCCGTAGGGAGTGAAGCTTTCTTT.

The gene calls are TRBV18 and TRBJ1-6; TRBD1 matches 10 bases. Germline V gene sequence: CDR1 KGHSH, CDR2 LQKENI. V shed 4 bases and J 7 bases; nucleotides not matched to a gene: 7. The CDR3 contains 16 residues. The CDR3 reads CASSQTGGRVNSPLHF. The CDR3 DNA sequence: TGTGCCAGCTCACAGACAGGGGGCCGGGTAAATTCACCCCTCCACTTT.

V is TRBV5-8 and J is TRBJ2-7; D is possibly TRBD1 or TRBD2 (5 bases each). There are 11 residues in the CDR3. Looked up from germline, CDR1 is SGHTS and CDR2 is YDEGEE. V dropped 4 bases and J dropped 9 bases, with 11 bases sitting between them. CDR3 bases: TGTGCCAGCAGCCTCTCGGGACGGCAGTACTTC. This gives the protein CASSLSGRQYF.

The V gene is TRBV15, the J gene TRBJ2-1, with TRBD1 identical over 8 bases. Germline V gene data show CDR1 as LNHNV and CDR2 as YYDKDF (reference sequence). Trimming removed 6 bases from V and 6 bases from J; junction bases left unmatched: 4. CDR3 length: 13 residues. In nucleotides, the CDR3 is TGTGCCACCAGAACCACAGGGGGCAATGAGCAGTTCTTC. It is translated as CATRTTGGNEQFF.

The rearrangement links TRBV28 to TRBJ1-2; weak D call: TRBD1 (6 bases). Germline V lookup: CDR1 MDHEN, CDR2 SYDVKM. The CDR3 length is 13 residues. V was clipped by 3 bases and J by 6 bases, with 11 bases between them. CDR3 in amino acids: CASSFTGINGYTF. The CDR3, as DNA: TGTGCCAGCAGTTTTACAGGGATCAATGGCTACACCTTC.

V is TRBV28 and J is TRBJ1-1, with TRBD1 as a possible D gene (5 bases). V lost 8 bases, J lost 2 bases, and 12 bases lay in between. Germline V gene lookup returns CDR1 MDHEN and CDR2 SYDVKM. The CDR3 loop spans 13 amino acids. CDR3 sequence: CASSGAANTEAFF. DNA for the CDR3: TGTGCCAGCTCTGGGGCAGCAAACACTGAAGCTTTCTTT.